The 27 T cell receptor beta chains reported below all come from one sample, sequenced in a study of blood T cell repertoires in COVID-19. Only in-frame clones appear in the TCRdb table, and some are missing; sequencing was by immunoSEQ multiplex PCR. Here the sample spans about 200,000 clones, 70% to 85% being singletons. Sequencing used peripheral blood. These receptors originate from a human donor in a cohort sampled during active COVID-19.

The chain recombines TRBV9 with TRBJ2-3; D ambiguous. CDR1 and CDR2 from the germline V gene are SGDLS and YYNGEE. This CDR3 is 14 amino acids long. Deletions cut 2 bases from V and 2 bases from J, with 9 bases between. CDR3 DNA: TGTGCCAGCAGCGTTGGGCGATACACAGATACGCAGTATTTT. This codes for CASSVGRYTDTQYF.

The CDR3 reads CASTQRLPNTGELFF. CDR3 bases: TGTGCCAGCACCCAGAGGTTGCCGAACACCGGGGAGCTGTTTTTT. V is TRBV2 and J is TRBJ2-2; D uncertain. Germline V gene data show CDR1 as SNHLY and CDR2 as FYNNEI. There are 15 residues in the CDR3. Trimming shortened V by 7 bases and J by 0 bases, and 12 bases separated the two germline ends.

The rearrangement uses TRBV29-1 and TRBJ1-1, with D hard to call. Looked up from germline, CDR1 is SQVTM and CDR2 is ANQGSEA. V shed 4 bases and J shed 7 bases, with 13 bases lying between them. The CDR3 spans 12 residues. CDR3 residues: CSVVRGRGEAFF. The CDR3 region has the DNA TGCAGCGTTGTACGGGGAAGAGGTGAAGCTTTCTTT.

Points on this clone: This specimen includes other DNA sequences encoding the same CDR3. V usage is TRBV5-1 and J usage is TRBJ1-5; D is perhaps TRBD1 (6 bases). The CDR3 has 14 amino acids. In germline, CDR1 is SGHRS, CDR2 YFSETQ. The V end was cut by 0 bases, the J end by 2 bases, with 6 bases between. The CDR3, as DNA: TGCGCCAGCAGCTTGGGGGGGCGCAATCAGCCCCAGCATTTT. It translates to CASSLGGRNQPQHF.

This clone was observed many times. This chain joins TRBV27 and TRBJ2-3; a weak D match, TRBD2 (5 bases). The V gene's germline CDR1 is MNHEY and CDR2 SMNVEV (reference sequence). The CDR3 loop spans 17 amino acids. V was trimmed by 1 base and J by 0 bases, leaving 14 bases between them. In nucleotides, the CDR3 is TGTGCCAGCAGTTTATACCCTAGCCCTATTAGCACAGATACGCAGTATTTT. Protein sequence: CASSLYPSPISTDTQYF.

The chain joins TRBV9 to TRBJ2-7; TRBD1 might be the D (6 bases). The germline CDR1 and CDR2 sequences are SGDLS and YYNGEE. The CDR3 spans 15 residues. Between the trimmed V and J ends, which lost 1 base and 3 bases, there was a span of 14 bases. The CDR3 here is CASSVLTGKNYEQYF. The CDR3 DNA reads TGTGCCAGCAGCGTACTAACAGGGAAGAACTACGAGCAGTACTTC.

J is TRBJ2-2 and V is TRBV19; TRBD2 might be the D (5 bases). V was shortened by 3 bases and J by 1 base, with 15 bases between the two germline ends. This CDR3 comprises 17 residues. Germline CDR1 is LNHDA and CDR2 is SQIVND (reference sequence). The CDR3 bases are TGTGCCAGTAGTATTCCGGGGTCACCATTGAACACCGGGGAGCTGTTTTTT. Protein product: CASSIPGSPLNTGELFF.

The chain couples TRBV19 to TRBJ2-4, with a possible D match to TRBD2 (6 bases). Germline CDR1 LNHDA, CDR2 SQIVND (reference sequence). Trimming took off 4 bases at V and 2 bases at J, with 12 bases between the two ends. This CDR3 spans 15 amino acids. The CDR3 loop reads CASSNWGVTKNIQYF. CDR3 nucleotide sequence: TGTGCCAGTAGTAATTGGGGGGTAACCAAAAACATTCAGTACTTC.

The CDR3 DNA sequence: TGTGCCAGCAGTCGACAGGGGACCCCCTCTGGGGCCAACGTCCTGACTTTC. It is translated as CASSRQGTPSGANVLTF. The chain has TRBV7-2 and TRBJ2-6, with 8 bases lining up with TRBD1. CDR1 and CDR2 from the germline V gene are SGHTA and FQGNSA. This CDR3 region has 17 residues. V lost 6 bases to trimming and J lost 0 bases; unmatched junction nucleotides: 7.

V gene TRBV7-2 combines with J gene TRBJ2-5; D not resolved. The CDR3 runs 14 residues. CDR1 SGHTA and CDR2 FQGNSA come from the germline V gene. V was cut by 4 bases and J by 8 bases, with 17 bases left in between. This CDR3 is CASSSDLPQSTQYF. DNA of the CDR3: TGTGCCAGCAGCTCCGACTTGCCCCAGTCAACCCAGTACTTC.

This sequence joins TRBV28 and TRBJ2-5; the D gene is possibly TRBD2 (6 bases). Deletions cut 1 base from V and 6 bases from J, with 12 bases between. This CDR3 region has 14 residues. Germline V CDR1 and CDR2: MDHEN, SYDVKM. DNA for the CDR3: TGTGCCAGCAGTTTATCAGGGACTGGCAAGACCCAGTACTTC. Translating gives CASSLSGTGKTQYF.

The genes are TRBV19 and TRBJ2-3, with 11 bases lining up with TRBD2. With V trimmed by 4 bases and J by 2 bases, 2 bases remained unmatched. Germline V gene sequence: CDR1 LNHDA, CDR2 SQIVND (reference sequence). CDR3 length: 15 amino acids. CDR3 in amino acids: CASSTSGRTTDTQYF. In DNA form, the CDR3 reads TGTGCCAGTAGTACTAGCGGGAGGACCACAGATACGCAGTATTTT.

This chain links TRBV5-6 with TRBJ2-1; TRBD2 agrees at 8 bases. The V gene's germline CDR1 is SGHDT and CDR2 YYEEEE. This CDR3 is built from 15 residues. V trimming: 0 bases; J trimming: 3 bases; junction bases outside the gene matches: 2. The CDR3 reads CASSLELADYNEQFF. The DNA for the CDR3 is TGTGCCAGCAGCTTGGAACTAGCGGACTACAATGAGCAGTTCTTC.

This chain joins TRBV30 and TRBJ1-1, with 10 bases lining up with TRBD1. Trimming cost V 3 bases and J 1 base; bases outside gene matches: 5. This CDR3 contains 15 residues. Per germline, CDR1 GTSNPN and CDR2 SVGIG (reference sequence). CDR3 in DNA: TGTGCCTGGAGCCGGGACAGGGGCTCGAACACTGAAGCTTTCTTT. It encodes CAWSRDRGSNTEAFF.

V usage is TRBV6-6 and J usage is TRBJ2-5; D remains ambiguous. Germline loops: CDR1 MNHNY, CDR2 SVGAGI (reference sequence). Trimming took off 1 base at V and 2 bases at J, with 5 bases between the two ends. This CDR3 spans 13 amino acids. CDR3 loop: CASSYYSQETQYF. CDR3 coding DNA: TGTGCCAGCAGTTACTACTCTCAAGAGACCCAGTACTTC.

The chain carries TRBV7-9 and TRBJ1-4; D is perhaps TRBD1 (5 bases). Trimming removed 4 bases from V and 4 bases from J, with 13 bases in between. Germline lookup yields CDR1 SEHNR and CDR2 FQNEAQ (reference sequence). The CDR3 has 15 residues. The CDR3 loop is CASSSLTDHNEKLFF. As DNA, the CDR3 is TGTGCCAGCAGCTCCCTGACAGACCATAATGAAAAACTGTTTTTT. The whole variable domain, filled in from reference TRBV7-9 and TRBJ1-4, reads DTGVSQNPRHKITKRGQNVTFRCDPISEHNRLYWYRQTLGQGPEFLTYFQNEAQLEKSRLLSDRFSAERPKGSFSTLEIQRTEQGDSAMYLCASSSLTDHNEKLFFGSGTQLSVL.

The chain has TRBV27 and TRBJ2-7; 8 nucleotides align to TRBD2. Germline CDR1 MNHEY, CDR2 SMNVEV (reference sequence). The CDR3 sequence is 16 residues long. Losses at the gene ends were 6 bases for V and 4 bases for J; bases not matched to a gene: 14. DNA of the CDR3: TGTGCCAGCAGCAGACTGGGACTAGGGGCCGCTTACGAGCAGTACTTC. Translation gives CASSRLGLGAAYEQYF.

This CDR3 is CASSASGGLAGGTPGGELFF. The CDR3 DNA reads as TGTGCCAGCAGCGCCTCCGGAGGACTAGCGGGAGGTACGCCTGGTGGGGAGCTGTTTTTT. The V call is TRBV9, the J call TRBJ2-2, with 14 bases matching TRBD2. Germline assignment: CDR1 SGDLS and CDR2 YYNGEE. With V trimmed by 3 bases and J by 8 bases, 18 bases remained unmatched. The CDR3 runs 20 residues.

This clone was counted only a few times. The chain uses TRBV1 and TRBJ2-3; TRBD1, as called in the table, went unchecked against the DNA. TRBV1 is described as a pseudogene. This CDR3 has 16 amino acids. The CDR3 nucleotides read TGCACCAGCAGCCAAGATTGGGCAGATACCACAGATACGCAGTATTTT. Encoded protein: CTSSQDWADTTDTQYF.

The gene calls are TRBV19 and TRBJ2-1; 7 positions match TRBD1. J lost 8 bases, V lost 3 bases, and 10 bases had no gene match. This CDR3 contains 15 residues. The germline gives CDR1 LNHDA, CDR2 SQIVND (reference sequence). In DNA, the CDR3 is TGTGCCAGTAGTATTGGCTGGACAGGCGGCCATGAGCAGTTCTTC. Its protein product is CASSIGWTGGHEQFF.

In DNA, the CDR3 is TGTGCCAGCAGCCATCCGGAGGGAGGAGGGAACACTGAAGCTTTCTTT. Protein product: CASSHPEGGGNTEAFF. The rearrangement uses TRBV3-1 (or the pseudogene TRBV3-2) and TRBJ1-1, with D unresolved. V was pared by 3 bases and J by 1 base, with 15 bases between. The length of the CDR3 is 16 residues. The germline V gene has CDR1 LGHDT and CDR2 YNNKEL (reference sequence).

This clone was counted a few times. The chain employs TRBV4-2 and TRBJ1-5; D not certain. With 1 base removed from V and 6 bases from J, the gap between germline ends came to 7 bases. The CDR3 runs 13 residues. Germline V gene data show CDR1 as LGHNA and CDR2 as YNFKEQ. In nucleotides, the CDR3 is TGTGCCAGCAGCCAAGGTCCAGTTCAGCCCCAGCATTTT. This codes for CASSQGPVQPQHF.

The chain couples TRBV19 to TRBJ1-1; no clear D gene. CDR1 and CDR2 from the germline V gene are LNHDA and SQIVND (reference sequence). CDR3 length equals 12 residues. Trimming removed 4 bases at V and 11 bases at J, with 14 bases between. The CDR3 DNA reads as TGTGCCAGTAGTACTCTGACTCTCGAGGCTTTCTTT. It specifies CASSTLTLEAFF. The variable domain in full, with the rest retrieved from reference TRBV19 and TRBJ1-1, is DGGITQSPKYLFRKEGQNVTLSCEQNLNHDAMYWYRQDPGQGLRLIYYSQIVNDFQKGDIAEGYSVSREKKESFPLTVTSAQKNPTAFYLCASSTLTLEAFFGQGTRLTVV.

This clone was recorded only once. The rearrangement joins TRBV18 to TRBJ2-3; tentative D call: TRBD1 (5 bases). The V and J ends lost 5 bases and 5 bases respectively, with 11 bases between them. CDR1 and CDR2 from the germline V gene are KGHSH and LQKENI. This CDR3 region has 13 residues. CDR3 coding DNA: TGTGCCAGCTCAGGTCGACAGTTAGATACGCAGTATTTT. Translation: CASSGRQLDTQYF.

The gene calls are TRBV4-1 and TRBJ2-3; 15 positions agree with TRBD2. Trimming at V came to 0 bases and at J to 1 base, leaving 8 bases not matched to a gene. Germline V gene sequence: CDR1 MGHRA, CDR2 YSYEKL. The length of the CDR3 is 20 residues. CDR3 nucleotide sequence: TGCGCCAGCAGCCAAGAAGGGACTAGCGGGAGGATCGTCGGCACAGATACGCAGTATTTT. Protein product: CASSQEGTSGRIVGTDTQYF.

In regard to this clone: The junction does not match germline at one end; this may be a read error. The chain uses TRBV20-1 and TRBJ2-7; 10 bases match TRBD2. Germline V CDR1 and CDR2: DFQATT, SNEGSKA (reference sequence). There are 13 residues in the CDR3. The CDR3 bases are TGCAGTGCTAGTTACGTGACTAGCGGGCATTTGGACTTC. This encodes CSASYVTSGHLDF.

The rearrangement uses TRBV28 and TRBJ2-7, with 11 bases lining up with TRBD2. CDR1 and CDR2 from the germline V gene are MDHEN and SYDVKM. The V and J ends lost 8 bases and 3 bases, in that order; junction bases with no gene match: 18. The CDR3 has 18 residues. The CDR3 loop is CASWDGTSGGFPLYEQYF. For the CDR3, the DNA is TGTGCCAGCTGGGACGGGACTAGCGGAGGGTTCCCCCTCTACGAGCAGTACTTC. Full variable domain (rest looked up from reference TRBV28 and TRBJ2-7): DVKVTQSSRYLVKRTGEKVFLECVQDMDHENMFWYRQDPGLGLRLIYFSYDVKMKEKGDIPEGYSVSREKKERFSLILESASTNQTSMYLCASWDGTSGGFPLYEQYFGPGTRLTVT.